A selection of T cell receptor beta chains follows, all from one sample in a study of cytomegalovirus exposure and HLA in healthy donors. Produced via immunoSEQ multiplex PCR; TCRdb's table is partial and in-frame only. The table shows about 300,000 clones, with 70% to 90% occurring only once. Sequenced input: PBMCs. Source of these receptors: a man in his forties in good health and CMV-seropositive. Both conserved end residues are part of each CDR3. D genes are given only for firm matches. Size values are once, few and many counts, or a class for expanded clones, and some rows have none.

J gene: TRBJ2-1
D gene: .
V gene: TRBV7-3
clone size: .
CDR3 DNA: TGTGCCAGCAGCCAAGGGGACTCCTACAATGAGCAGTTCTTC
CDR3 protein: CASSQGDSYNEQFF

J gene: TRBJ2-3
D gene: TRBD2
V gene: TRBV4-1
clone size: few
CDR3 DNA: TGCGCCAGCAGCCTCCGGGGACTAGCGGGATCCGCAGATACGCAGTATTTT
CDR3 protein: CASSLRGLAGSADTQYF

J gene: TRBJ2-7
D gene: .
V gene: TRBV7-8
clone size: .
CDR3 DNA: TGTGCCAGCAGCTTAGATCTTTTCCGAGACAACTCCTACGAGCAGTACTTC
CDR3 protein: CASSLDLFRDNSYEQYF

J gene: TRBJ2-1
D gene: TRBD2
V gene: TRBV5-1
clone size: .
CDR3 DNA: TGCGCCAGCAGCTTTCAGCGGGAGAATGAGCAGTTCTTC
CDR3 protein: CASSFQRENEQFF

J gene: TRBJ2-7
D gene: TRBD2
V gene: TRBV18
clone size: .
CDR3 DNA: TGTGCCAGCTCACCACCCGGGACTAGCGGTACCTACGAGCAGTACTTC
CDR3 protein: CASSPPGTSGTYEQYF

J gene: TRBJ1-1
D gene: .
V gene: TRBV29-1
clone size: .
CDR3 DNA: TGCAGCGCCTTCGGGGGGGCTAGTCGCACTGAAGCTTTCTTT
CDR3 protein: CSAFGGASRTEAFF

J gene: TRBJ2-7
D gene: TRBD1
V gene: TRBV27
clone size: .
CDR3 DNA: TGTGCCAGCAGGAAGAGGGGGCGCGAGGGCGAGCAGTACTTC
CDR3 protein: CASRKRGREGEQYF

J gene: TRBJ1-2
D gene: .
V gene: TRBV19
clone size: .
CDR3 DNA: TGTGCCAGTAGTAGGAGGCAGCTTTATGGCTACACCTTC
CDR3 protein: CASSRRQLYGYTF

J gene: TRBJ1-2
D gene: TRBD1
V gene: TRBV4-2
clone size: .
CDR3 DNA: TGTGCCAGCAGCCAATCGGACAGGGGGGGCTATGGCTACACCTTC
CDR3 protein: CASSQSDRGGYGYTF

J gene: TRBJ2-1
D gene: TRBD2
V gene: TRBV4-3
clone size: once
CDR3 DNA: TGCGCCAGCAGCTTACTAGCGGGAGCCGGCAATGAGCAGTTCTTC
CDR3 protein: CASSLLAGAGNEQFF

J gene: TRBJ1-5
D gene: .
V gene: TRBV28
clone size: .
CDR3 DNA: TGTGCCAGCAGTTTGGTGGCAGAGGTCCAGCCCCAGCATTTT
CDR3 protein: CASSLVAEVQPQHF

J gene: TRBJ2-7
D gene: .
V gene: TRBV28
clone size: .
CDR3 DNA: TGTGCCAGCACCCAAGTGGGAGTCACCTACGAGCAGTACTTC
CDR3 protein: CASTQVGVTYEQYF

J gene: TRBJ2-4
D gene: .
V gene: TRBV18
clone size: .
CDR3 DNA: TGTGCCAGCTCACGGGCCCAAAACATTCAGTACTTC
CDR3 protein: CASSRAQNIQYF

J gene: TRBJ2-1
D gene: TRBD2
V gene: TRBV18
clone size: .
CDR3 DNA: TGTGCCAGCTCGCCCTCTAGCGGTAGCTCCTACAATGAGCAGTTCTTC
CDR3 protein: CASSPSSGSSYNEQFF

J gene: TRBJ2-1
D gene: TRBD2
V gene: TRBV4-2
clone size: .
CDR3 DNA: TGTGCCAGCAGCCAAGTGGGCGGGGGCTCCTACAATGAGCAGTTCTTC
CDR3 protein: CASSQVGGGSYNEQFF

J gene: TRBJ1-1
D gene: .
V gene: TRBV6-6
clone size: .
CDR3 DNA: TGTGCCAGCATCCTAGGTATGAACACTGAAGCTTTCTTT
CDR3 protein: CASILGMNTEAFF

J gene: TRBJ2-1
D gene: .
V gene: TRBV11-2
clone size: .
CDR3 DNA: TGTGCCAGCAGCCCCCCAATAACAGGGAATGAGCAGTTCTTC
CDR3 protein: CASSPPITGNEQFF

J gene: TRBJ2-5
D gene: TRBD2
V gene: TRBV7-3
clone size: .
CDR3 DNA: TGTGCCAGCAGCTCCTTCTTAGCGGGAGAGGGAACCCAGTACTTC
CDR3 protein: CASSSFLAGEGTQYF

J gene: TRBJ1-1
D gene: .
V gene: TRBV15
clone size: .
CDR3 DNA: TGTGCCACCAGCACGGATTTCGGGGGTGGCACTGAAGCTTTCTTT
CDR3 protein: CATSTDFGGGTEAFF

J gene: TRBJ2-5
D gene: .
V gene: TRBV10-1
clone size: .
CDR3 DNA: TGCGCCAGCAGTGAGTCGACAGGAAAAGAGACCCAGTACTTC
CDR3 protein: CASSESTGKETQYF

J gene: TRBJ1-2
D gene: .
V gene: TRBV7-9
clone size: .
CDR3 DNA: TGTGCCAGCAGTCCTAAAGGGGCTGGGGCCAGGGAGGGCTATGGCTACACCTTC
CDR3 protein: CASSPKGAGAREGYGYTF

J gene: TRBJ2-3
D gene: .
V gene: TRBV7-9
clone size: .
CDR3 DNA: TGTTCCAGCAGCGCCAGGACTTATCACTTGTATTTT
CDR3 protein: CSSSARTYHLYF

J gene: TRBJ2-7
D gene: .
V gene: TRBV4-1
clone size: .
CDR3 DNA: TGCGCCAGCAGCCAACCCCAGGGGCACGAGCAGTACTTC
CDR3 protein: CASSQPQGHEQYF

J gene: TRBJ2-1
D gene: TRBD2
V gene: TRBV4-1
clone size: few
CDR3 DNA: TGCGCCAGCAGCCAGCCCCTAGCGGCTCAGTTCTTC
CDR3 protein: CASSQPLAAQFF

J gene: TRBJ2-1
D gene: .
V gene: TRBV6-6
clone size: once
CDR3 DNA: TGTGCCAGCAGTTACTCGCGTGGGGCCTGGGTCGATGAGCAGTTCTTC
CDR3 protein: CASSYSRGAWVDEQFF

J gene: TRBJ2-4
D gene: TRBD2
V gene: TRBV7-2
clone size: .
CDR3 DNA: TGTGCCAGCAGCAACTCTGGACTAGCGGGAGGGGGGGACATTCAGTACTTC
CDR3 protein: CASSNSGLAGGGDIQYF

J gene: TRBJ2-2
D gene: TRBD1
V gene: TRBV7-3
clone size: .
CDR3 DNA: TGTGCCAGCAGCCTTACCGGGACAGGGGGAAACACCGGGGAGCTGTTTTTT
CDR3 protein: CASSLTGTGGNTGELFF

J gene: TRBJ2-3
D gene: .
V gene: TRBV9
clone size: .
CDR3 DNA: TGTGCCAGCAGCGTGGAGATAACTAGAGATACGCAGTATTTT
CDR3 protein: CASSVEITRDTQYF

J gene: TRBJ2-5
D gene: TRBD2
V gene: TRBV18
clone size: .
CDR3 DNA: TGTGCCAGCTCACAAGGGACTAGCGGTAAAGAGACCCAGTACTTC
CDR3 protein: CASSQGTSGKETQYF

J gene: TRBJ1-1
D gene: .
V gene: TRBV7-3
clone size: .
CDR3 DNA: TGTGCCAGCAGCTTAAATGGGCAGCTGAACACTGAAGCTTTCTTT
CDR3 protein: CASSLNGQLNTEAFF

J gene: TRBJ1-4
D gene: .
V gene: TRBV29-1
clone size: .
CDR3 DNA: TGCAGCGTTGAAGATCCAGGGTTGGGTGAAAAACTGTTTTTT
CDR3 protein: CSVEDPGLGEKLFF

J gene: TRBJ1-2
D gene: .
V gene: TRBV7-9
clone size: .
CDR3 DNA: TGTGCCAGCAGCTTAGCGTCAGGGAACTATGGCTACACCTTC
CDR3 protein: CASSLASGNYGYTF

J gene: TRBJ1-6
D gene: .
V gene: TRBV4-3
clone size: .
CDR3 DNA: TGCGCCAGCAGCCAAGATAGGCCAGGAATCCAACCCCTCCACTTT
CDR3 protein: CASSQDRPGIQPLHF

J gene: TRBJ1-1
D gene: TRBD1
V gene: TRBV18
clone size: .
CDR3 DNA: TGTGCCAGCTCAGCGTCGGGACAGGGGGCTGGGACTGAAGCTTTCTTT
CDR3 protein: CASSASGQGAGTEAFF

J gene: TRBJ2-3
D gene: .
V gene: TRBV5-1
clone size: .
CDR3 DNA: TGCGCCAGCAGCTTGGCTATCTTCACAGATACGCAGTATTTT
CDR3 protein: CASSLAIFTDTQYF

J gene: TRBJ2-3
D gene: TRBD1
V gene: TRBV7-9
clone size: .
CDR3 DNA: TGTGCCAGCAGCAGCCAGGGGGTGTCAGATACGCAGTATTTT
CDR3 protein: CASSSQGVSDTQYF

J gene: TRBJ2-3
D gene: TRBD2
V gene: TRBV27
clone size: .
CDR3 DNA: TGTGCCAGCAGTCCCCCCTTAGCGGGAGGGGGTCAAGATACGCAGTATTTT
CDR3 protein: CASSPPLAGGGQDTQYF

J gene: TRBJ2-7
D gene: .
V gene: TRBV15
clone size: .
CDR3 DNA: TGTGCCACCAGCAGAGAAGAGGGACTCACCCCGGGCGAGCAGTACTTC
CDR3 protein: CATSREEGLTPGEQYF

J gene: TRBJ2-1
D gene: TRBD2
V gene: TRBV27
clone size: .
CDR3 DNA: TGTGCCAGCAGTTTATCGGCGGGAGGAACCTACAATGAGCAGTTCTTC
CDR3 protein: CASSLSAGGTYNEQFF

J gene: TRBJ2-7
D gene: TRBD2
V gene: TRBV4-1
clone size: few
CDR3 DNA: TGCGCCAGCAGCCAGGGGGGACTAGCGGGAAACTACGAGCAGTACTTC
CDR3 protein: CASSQGGLAGNYEQYF

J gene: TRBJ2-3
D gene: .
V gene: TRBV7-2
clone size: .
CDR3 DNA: TGTGCCAGCAGCTTGAGACAGAGCCCAGGGGCAGATACGCAGTATTTT
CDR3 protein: CASSLRQSPGADTQYF

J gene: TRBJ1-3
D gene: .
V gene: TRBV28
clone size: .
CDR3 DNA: TGTGCCAGCAGGCTACAGTATTTGGCAGGAAACACCATATATTTT
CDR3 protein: CASRLQYLAGNTIYF

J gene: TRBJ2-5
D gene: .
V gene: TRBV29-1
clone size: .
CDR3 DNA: TGCAGCGTTGGCGGGGCAGGTGAAGAGACCCAGTACTTC
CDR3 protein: CSVGGAGEETQYF

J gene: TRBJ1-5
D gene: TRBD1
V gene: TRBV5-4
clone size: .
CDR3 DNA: TGTGCCAGCAGCTTTGGGGGACAGGGGGCAAATCAGCCCCAGCATTTT
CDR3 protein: CASSFGGQGANQPQHF

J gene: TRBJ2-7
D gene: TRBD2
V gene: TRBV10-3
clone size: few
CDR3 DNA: TGTGCCATCAGCCCACTAGCGGGAGGTTCCTACGAGCAGTACTTC
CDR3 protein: CAISPLAGGSYEQYF